A selection of T cell receptor beta chains follows, all from one sample in a study of human T cells and chemical hapten exposure. One entry per CDR3 protein, called by TCRdb with MiXCR from the RACE reads. The table lists 180,000 or so distinct CDR3 sequences, around a quarter of them singletons. Sequencing used whole blood, obtained in connection with sensitization to the hapten diphenylcyclopropenone (DPC). The receptors derive from a middle-aged woman with alopecia areata. Some clones in this sample may be carry-over from other donors' samples. Each CDR3 is given with its conserved first and last residue. The D gene is left open where the match is weak. Clone sizes are given selectively: once, few, many, or a class where the clone is expanded.

j_call v_call d_call clone_size cdr3_nt cdr3_aa
TRBJ2-3 TRBV10-3 NA few TGTGCCATCAGTGAGTCTCCAACAGATACGCAGTATTTT CAISESPTDTQYF
TRBJ2-4 TRBV4-1 TRBD2 few TGCGCCAGCAGCCCGGGACTAGCGGGAGGGTTAGCCAAAAACATTCAGTACTTC CASSPGLAGGLAKNIQYF
TRBJ1-5 TRBV20-1 NA few TGCAGTGCTAGAGAGGCGAACAATCAGCCCCAGCATTTT CSAREANNQPQHF
TRBJ2-7 TRBV4-1 NA many TGCGCCAGCAGCCAACCACCAGGGAGCGAGCAGTACTTC CASSQPPGSEQYF
TRBJ2-7 TRBV4-3 TRBD1 few TGCGCCAGCAGCCAAGATCCAGGGGGCTCCTACGAGCAGTACTTC CASSQDPGGSYEQYF
TRBJ2-7 TRBV10-3 TRBD2 NA TGTGCCATCAGCGAATACGGTATAGCGGGAGGGTACTACGAGCAGTACTTC CAISEYGIAGGYYEQYF
TRBJ2-1 TRBV21-1 NA NA TGTGCCAGCAGCTCCTGGCGGGAGGGCCATGAGCAGTTCTTC CASSSWREGHEQFF
TRBJ2-7 TRBV7-9 NA NA TGTGCCAGCAGCTTCGGACGAGCCTACGAGCAGTACTTC CASSFGRAYEQYF
TRBJ2-4 TRBV5-6 NA NA TGTGCCAGCAGCGCTCCGGAAAACATTCAGTACTTC CASSAPENIQYF
TRBJ2-4 TRBV9 TRBD1 NA TGTGCCAGCAGCGCGGACAGGAGATCCCAAAACATTCAGTACTTC CASSADRRSQNIQYF
TRBJ1-6 TRBV27 NA few TGTGCCAGCAGTTTATGGCAGCCTAATAATTCACCCCTCCACTTT CASSLWQPNNSPLHF
TRBJ2-7 TRBV15 TRBD1 few TGTGCCACCAGCAGAGATACAGGGGGTGGCTACGAGCAGTACTTC CATSRDTGGGYEQYF
TRBJ2-1 TRBV28 TRBD1 few TGTGCCAGCAGGCGGACAGGATCCTACAATGAGCAGTTCTTC CASRRTGSYNEQFF
TRBJ2-1 TRBV24-1 NA NA TGTGCCACCAGTGATCGAGCAAACAATGAGCAGTTCTTC CATSDRANNEQFF
TRBJ2-1 TRBV20-1 TRBD2 NA TGCAGTGCTGCACTAGCGGGAGGAGTCGGTGAGCAGTTCTTC CSAALAGGVGEQFF
TRBJ2-7 TRBV28 TRBD1 NA TGTGCCAGCAGTTCGGGACAGCCCCACTACGAGCAGTACTTC CASSSGQPHYEQYF
TRBJ2-3 TRBV5-6 TRBD2 NA TGTGCCAGCAGCCTTACTAGCGGGAGGGCGTATACGCAGTATTTT CASSLTSGRAYTQYF
TRBJ2-4 TRBV4-3 TRBD2 few TGCGCCAGCAGTCAAGCGGGAGGGCCCAAAAACATTCAGTACTTC CASSQAGGPKNIQYF
TRBJ2-5 TRBV5-1 TRBD1 few TGCGCCAGCAGCTTTCTGGGACAGGGTCAAGAGACCCAGTACTTC CASSFLGQGQETQYF
TRBJ2-5 TRBV7-9 NA NA TGTGCGTCCCAAGGGTATCAAGAGACCCAGTACTTC CASQGYQETQYF
TRBJ2-3 TRBV12-3/TRBV12-4 NA NA TGTGCCAGCACCCAGTTCTGGGGAGATACGCAGTATTTT CASTQFWGDTQYF
TRBJ1-6 TRBV20-1 NA few TGCAGTGCTAGAGTGGGGAGCTCCTATAATTCACCCCTCCACTTT CSARVGSSYNSPLHF
TRBJ2-7 TRBV20-1 NA NA TGCAGTGCCAGCCCCGGGACTGGGCCCTACGAGCAGTACTTC CSASPGTGPYEQYF
TRBJ1-3 TRBV30 NA NA TGTGCCTGGAGTTTCCCCTACAAACGAAACACCATATATTTT CAWSFPYKRNTIYF
TRBJ2-1 TRBV6-6 NA NA TGTGCCAGCAGTTACTTTGGTGGGGGGAACAATGAGCAGTTCTTC CASSYFGGGNNEQFF
TRBJ2-7 TRBV7-2 NA NA TGTGTCAGCAGCCCCGACAGGTTAACTATCTACGAGCAGTACTTC CVSSPDRLTIYEQYF
TRBJ2-1 TRBV7-6 TRBD2 NA TGTGCCAGCAGCCCTAGCGGGTCAAAATACAATGAGCAGTTCTTC CASSPSGSKYNEQFF
TRBJ2-3 TRBV11-2 NA few TGTGCCAGCAGCTTAATGGCGGGTCACCTTAAGGATACGCAGTATTTT CASSLMAGHLKDTQYF
TRBJ2-7 TRBV15 NA few TGTGCCACCAGCAGAGACGAGGGCTACGAGCAGTACTTC CATSRDEGYEQYF
TRBJ2-2 TRBV4-2 TRBD2 few TGTGCCAGCAGCCAAGTTGGCGGGAGGGGAGGAACCGGGGAGCTGTTTTTT CASSQVGGRGGTGELFF
TRBJ2-3 TRBV20-1 TRBD2 NA TGCAGTGCTGGGACTGCGCTAGCGGGAGCGAGGGGCACAGATACGCAGTATTTT CSAGTALAGARGTDTQYF
TRBJ1-5 TRBV6-1 NA few TGTGCCAGCAGTTCCCGGGAAGTCGCACACCAGCCCCAGCATTTT CASSSREVAHQPQHF
TRBJ2-1 TRBV12-3/TRBV12-4 NA many TGTGCCAGCAGGGAGGCCTCGGAGCAGTTCTTC CASREASEQFF
TRBJ1-1 TRBV12-3/TRBV12-4 TRBD1 many TGTGCCAGCAGTCAGGGGGTTGAAGCTTTCTTT CASSQGVEAFF
TRBJ2-7 TRBV20-1 NA NA TGCAGTGCTTCGAGCCCCCAGGATTTCTCCTACGAGCAGTACTTC CSASSPQDFSYEQYF
TRBJ2-1 TRBV18 TRBD2 NA TGTGCCAGCTCACCCCTAGCGGGAGATAATGAGCAGTTCTTC CASSPLAGDNEQFF
TRBJ2-6 TRBV10-3 TRBD1 few TGTGCCATCAAGAAAGGGACAGCTTACTCTGGGGCCAACGTCCTGACTTTC CAIKKGTAYSGANVLTF
TRBJ2-1 TRBV7-8 TRBD1 NA TGTGCCAGCAGCTTAGCGCAGGGGGCAGGGGACAATGAGCAGTTCTTC CASSLAQGAGDNEQFF
TRBJ2-7 TRBV6-5 TRBD2 NA TGTGCCAGCAAGGCCCGGGAGGGGACCTACGAGCAGTACTTC CASKAREGTYEQYF
TRBJ2-7 TRBV2 NA few TGTGCCAGCGGAGACACCCCATCCTACGAGCAGTACTTC CASGDTPSYEQYF
TRBJ1-1 TRBV29-1 NA few TGCAGCGTTCAGAGCTCACGGGAAGCTTTCTTT CSVQSSREAFF
TRBJ2-6 TRBV27 NA few TGTGCCAGCAGTTTAGTTGCAGGGTATGGGGCCAACGTCCTGACTTTC CASSLVAGYGANVLTF
TRBJ1-5 TRBV20-1 NA NA TGCAGTGCTTCGCGGGGGGAGAGGAGTCAGCCCCAGCATTTT CSASRGERSQPQHF
TRBJ2-5 TRBV7-2 NA many TGTGCCAGCAGCTTATTAGAGACCCAGTACTTC CASSLLETQYF
TRBJ2-1 TRBV25-1 TRBD2 many TGTGCCAGCAGTGAATTCGGGGGAGGGTTTGCGAATGAGCAGTTCTTC CASSEFGGGFANEQFF
TRBJ2-5 TRBV10-3 NA NA TGTGCCAGCGGGCGGCCCCAAGAGACCCAGTACTTC CASGRPQETQYF
TRBJ1-1 TRBV7-9 NA NA TGTGCCAGCAGCGAGGGATGGGGACAGAACACTGAAGCTTTCTTT CASSEGWGQNTEAFF
TRBJ1-5 TRBV5-1 NA NA TGCGCCAGCAGCTTAGCCCCCAGGGGCCATAGCAATCAGCCCCAGCATTTT CASSLAPRGHSNQPQHF
TRBJ2-2 TRBV5-4 NA few TGTGCCAGCAGCAAAGTCAATCAGGGGACCGGGGAGCTGTTTTTT CASSKVNQGTGELFF
TRBJ2-5 TRBV15 TRBD1 NA TGTGCCACCGCAGGGGGCAGGGCTAGCCAAGAGACCCAGTACTTC CATAGGRASQETQYF